The 9 T cell receptor beta chains reported below all come from one sample, sequenced in a study of T-cell reconstitution after alpha-beta-depleted transplantation in children. Study-wide findings and caveats: The main origin of T-cell counts and diversity one year after transplant was newly produced T cells.

Unique molecular identifiers were incorporated into the prepared TCRbeta library. TCRdb re-called the PCR reads through MiXCR, storing one row per CDR3 protein. The sample consists of fewer than 350,000 distinct CDR3 sequences, 7.5% to 9% of them appearing once. The antigens for these receptors are not known. This specimen consisted of peripheral blood, obtained 360 days after TCRalphabeta/CD19-depleted stem cell transplant. These receptors came from a female patient between 2 and 15 years old who had a stem cell transplant for Fanconi anemia, so the T cells may come from the graft donor.

This clonotype was seen ten or more times. This chain uses TRBV20-1 with TRBJ1-3; weak D call: TRBD1 (6 bases). The CDR3 contains 16 residues. CDR1 and CDR2 from the germline V gene are DFQATT and SNEGSKA (reference sequence). Trimming pared 0 bases from V and 4 bases from J, leaving 16 bases between. As DNA, the CDR3 is TGCAGTGCTAGAGATGGTCGTGGGGGGCAAGGAAACACCATATATTTT. The encoded protein is CSARDGRGGQGNTIYF.

This clonotype was seen many times. This chain joins TRBV6-2 or TRBV6-3 and TRBJ2-7, with a possible D match to TRBD2 (7 bases). With 4 bases removed from V and 5 bases from J, the gap between germline ends came to 18 bases. The germline V gene encodes CDR1 MNHEY and CDR2 SVGEGT. The CDR3 extends over 15 amino acids. The CDR3 reads CASSWGGLRRHEQYF. The CDR3 nucleotides are TGTGCCAGCAGTTGGGGGGGCCTAAGACGCCACGAGCAGTACTTC.

This clonotype was detected only a few times. The V gene is TRBV2, the J gene TRBJ2-3; D possibly corresponds to TRBD1 (5 bases). V lost 2 bases, J lost 2 bases, and 11 bases lay in between. CDR3 length: 15 residues. CDR1 is SNHLY, CDR2 FYNNEI, per germline. In DNA, the CDR3 is TGTGCCAGCAGTGAACAGGGTTATGTCACAGATACGCAGTATTTT. It yields the protein CASSEQGYVTDTQYF.

The chain combines TRBV7-2 with TRBJ1-1; a possible D gene is TRBD1 (5 bases). This CDR3 has 15 amino acids. CDR1 and CDR2 (germline): SGHTA, FQGNSA. V lost 2 bases to trimming and J lost 3 bases, with 13 bases between them. The CDR3 region has the DNA TGTGCCAGCAGCTTAAGGTGGGGGGATGACACTGAAGCTTTCTTT. Translation gives CASSLRWGDDTEAFF.

This chain joins TRBV20-1 and TRBJ2-2, with D possibly being TRBD1 or TRBD2 (6 bases each). Trimming left V 5 bases short and J 2 bases short, with 21 bases between. The CDR3 is 17 amino acids. Germline CDR1 reads DFQATT; CDR2 reads SNEGSKA (reference sequence). The CDR3 loop is CSADTGRWGENTGELFF. The CDR3 DNA reads TGCAGTGCTGATACAGGGAGGTGGGGGGAAAACACCGGGGAGCTGTTTTTT.

This clonotype was observed many times. V and J are TRBV15 and TRBJ2-4, with a tentative D call TRBD2 (6 bases). Germline V gene data show CDR1 as LNHNV and CDR2 as YYDKDF (reference sequence). This CDR3 has 15 amino acids. V shed 1 base and J shed 7 bases, with 14 bases lying between them. The CDR3 bases are TGTGCCACCAGCAGAGGGGGGGTCCAACTCAACATTCAGTACTTC. Residues: CATSRGGVQLNIQYF.

This clonotype was seen repeatedly, ten times or more. V usage is TRBV4-1 and J usage is TRBJ2-3; 9 nucleotides align to TRBD2. The trim removed 4 bases at V and 2 bases at J, leaving 4 bases unmatched. This CDR3 spans 15 amino acids. CDR1 MGHRA and CDR2 YSYEKL come from the germline V gene. CDR3 loop: CASSPSSGDTDTQYF. CDR3 sequence (DNA): TGCGCCAGCAGCCCCTCTAGCGGGGACACAGATACGCAGTATTTT.

The genes are TRBV11-3 and TRBJ2-1, with 10 bases lining up with TRBD2. CDR3 length equals 15 residues. Losses at the gene ends were 3 bases for V and 4 bases for J; bases not matched to a gene: 3. The V gene's germline CDR1 is SGHNT and CDR2 YENEEA. This CDR3 is CASSFTSGEYNEQFF. DNA for the CDR3: TGTGCCAGCAGCTTCACTAGCGGGGAGTACAATGAGCAGTTCTTC.

This clonotype occurred a few times. The chain couples TRBV6-5 to TRBJ1-6; no reliable D call. In germline, CDR1 is MNHEY, CDR2 SVGAGI. V lost 0 bases to trimming and J lost 0 bases, with 12 bases between them. There are 18 residues in the CDR3. CDR3 sequence: CASSYSMVGSSYNSPLHF. DNA for the CDR3: TGTGCCAGCAGTTACTCGATGGTCGGCAGCTCCTATAATTCACCCCTCCACTTT.